These 14 T cell receptor beta chains came from one sample sequenced in a study of CD8+ T cells in alopecia areata. Noted treatment: oral pan-JAK inhibitor, 5-10 mg twice daily. In each case, RNA was isolated and then reverse transcribed into cDNA as the sequencing template. Using immunoSEQ multiplex PCR, the repertoire was profiled, and TCRdb retains in-frame clones only, with some absent. The sample contains roughly 280,000 clones, roughly 60% of which appear only once. Here the sequenced sample was CD4+ T cells sorted from blood, taken around week 54, from a patient treated with tofacitinib. These receptors came from a human donor with alopecia areata.

V usage is TRBV7-9 and J usage is TRBJ2-7; TRBD1 is a possible D gene (5 bases). Trimming took 7 bases from V and 4 from J, leaving 20 bases between them. Germline CDR1 SEHNR, CDR2 FQNEAQ (reference sequence). CDR3 size: 15 residues. Here the CDR3 reads CASNRRGSNLYEQYF. CDR3 DNA sequence: TGTGCCAGCAATCGAAGGGGATCCAATTTGTACGAGCAGTACTTC.

The rearrangement links TRBV4-1 to TRBJ2-1; weak D call: TRBD1 (6 bases). The V gene lost 4 bases and the J gene lost 9 bases, with 19 bases spanning the gap. Germline V CDR1 and CDR2: MGHRA, YSYEKL. The CDR3 covers 15 residues. In nucleotides, the CDR3 is TGCGCCAGCAGCCCGAACGACAGGTACCTTACTGAGCAGTTCTTC. Protein: CASSPNDRYLTEQFF.

Details on this clone: At the DNA level, this CDR3 is encoded by other sequences in the same sample as well. The chain carries TRBV29-1 and TRBJ2-3; no clear D. The V and J ends lost 3 bases and 1 base respectively, with 5 bases between them. This CDR3 contains 12 residues. Per germline, CDR1 SQVTM and CDR2 ANQGSEA. The CDR3 loop reads CSVDGGTDTQYF. The DNA of the CDR3 is TGCAGCGTTGATGGAGGCACAGATACGCAGTATTTT.

Written as DNA, the CDR3 is TGTGCCAGCAGCTTAGACGCTACCGCCCGGGAAAAACTGTTTTTT. It encodes CASSLDATAREKLFF. The rearrangement joins TRBV7-9 to TRBJ1-4; D gene ambiguous. Germline values: CDR1 SEHNR, CDR2 FQNEAQ (reference sequence). V gave up 1 base and J gave up 8 bases, with 14 bases separating them. This CDR3 is 15 amino acids long.

The V gene is TRBV29-1, the J gene TRBJ2-5; the match to TRBD2 covers 7 bases. Losses at the gene ends were 6 bases for V and 2 bases for J; bases not matched to a gene: 3. The CDR3 extends over 12 amino acids. Germline CDR1 and CDR2: SQVTM and ANQGSEA. The DNA for the CDR3 is TGCAGCGTGCGACTAGCTCAAGAGACCCAGTACTTC. It is translated as CSVRLAQETQYF.

This clone was picked up a small number of times. The gene calls are TRBV5-1 and TRBJ2-5; D is ambiguous. Trimming stripped 0 bases from V and 7 bases from J, with 7 bases between. Germline V CDR1 and CDR2: SGHRS, YFSETQ. The length of the CDR3 is 12 residues. In nucleotides, the CDR3 is TGCGCCAGCAGCTTGGTCGGGTTGACCCAGTACTTC. Amino acid sequence: CASSLVGLTQYF.

The chain couples TRBV4-2 to TRBJ2-3; no definite D call. Germline CDR1 is LGHNA and CDR2 is YNFKEQ. V lost 6 bases to trimming and J lost 4 bases, with 5 bases between them. The CDR3 spans 11 residues. CDR3 protein: CASSESDTQYF. The CDR3 nucleotides read TGTGCCAGCAGTGAGTCAGATACGCAGTATTTT.

The genes are TRBV6-5 and TRBJ2-2; D gene ambiguous. Trimming removed 6 bases from V and 6 bases from J, with 8 bases in between. This CDR3 has 12 amino acids. Germline V gene sequence: CDR1 MNHEY, CDR2 SVGAGI. CDR3 DNA: TGTGCCAGCAGAGGTGTCGCCGGGGAGCTGTTTTTT. Its translation: CASRGVAGELFF.

This clone is a singleton in its sample. The rearrangement joins TRBV5-1 to TRBJ2-3; D gene ambiguous. V lost 0 bases, J lost 1 base, and 9 bases lay in between. This CDR3 region has 15 residues. The germline CDR1 and CDR2 sequences are SGHRS and YFSETQ. In DNA form, the CDR3 reads TGCGCCAGCAGCTTGGGGGTGATTGGCACAGATACGCAGTATTTT. Translation: CASSLGVIGTDTQYF. The complete variable domain, with remaining parts taken from reference TRBV5-1 and TRBJ2-3, reads KAGVTQTPRYLIKTRGQQVTLSCSPISGHRSVSWYQQTPGQGLQFLFEYFSETQRNKGNFPGRFSGRQFSNSRSEMNVSTLELGDSALYLCASSLGVIGTDTQYFGPGTRLTVL.

The gene calls are TRBV5-1 and TRBJ2-7; TRBD2 aligns across 7 bases. CDR1 is SGHRS and CDR2 is YFSETQ in the germline V gene. The CDR3 runs 12 residues. The V segment lost 4 bases and the J segment 2 bases; nucleotides outside the gene matches: 0. CDR3 region: CASSGGAYEQYF. CDR3 bases: TGCGCCAGCAGCGGGGGGGCCTACGAGCAGTACTTC.

The V and J genes are TRBV29-1 and TRBJ2-3; possibly TRBD1 for D (5 bases). The V end was cut by 4 bases, the J end by 2 bases, with 19 bases between. Germline CDR1 and CDR2: SQVTM and ANQGSEA. The CDR3 is 16 amino acids. The CDR3 sequence: CSVVGPWQGVTDTQYF. CDR3 DNA: TGCAGCGTTGTTGGTCCTTGGCAGGGTGTCACAGATACGCAGTATTTT.

This clone was seen more than once but under ten times. The gene calls are TRBV30 and TRBJ2-1; D not resolved. There are 10 residues in the CDR3. The germline gives CDR1 GTSNPN, CDR2 SVGIG (reference sequence). Trimming shortened V by 3 bases and J by 13 bases, and 10 bases separated the two germline ends. This chain's CDR3 is CAWSGPHQFF. The CDR3 bases are TGTGCCTGGAGCGGTCCTCACCAGTTCTTC.

This clone was seen just once. CDR3 in amino acids: CAWTAMGEQYF. As DNA, the CDR3 is TGTGCCTGGACGGCGATGGGGGAGCAGTACTTC. The rearrangement links TRBV30 to TRBJ2-7; D gene ambiguous. Germline V gene sequence: CDR1 GTSNPN, CDR2 SVGIG (reference sequence). This CDR3 comprises 11 residues. Trimming cost V 4 bases and J 7 bases, with 11 bases left between them. Full variable domain (rest looked up from reference TRBV30 and TRBJ2-7): SQTIHQWPATLVQPVGSPLSLECTVEGTSNPNLYWYRQAAGRGLQLLFYSVGIGQISSEVPQNLSASRPQDRQFILSSKKLLLSDSGFYLCAWTAMGEQYFGPGTRLTVT.

The chain is built from TRBV15 and TRBJ2-7; TRBD1 might be the D (6 bases). The CDR3 extends over 13 amino acids. V gave up 2 bases and J gave up 1 base, with 6 bases separating them. CDR1 is LNHNV, CDR2 YYDKDF, per germline (reference sequence). The CDR3 is CATSRQGSYEQYF. In nucleotides, the CDR3 is TGTGCCACCAGCAGACAGGGGTCCTACGAGCAGTACTTC.